Each of the 10 T cell receptor beta chains below was sequenced from the same sample in a study of T-cell memory formation after mild COVID-19 (dated by TCRdb to about 2021). Preparation of the library involved 5' RACE. The data were produced on an Illumina NovaSeq 6000. In TCRdb, the public reads were trimmed at Q25 with fastp and aligned with MiXCR, with productive beta chains retained. Rows matching on CDR3 protein sequence are summarized as one entry with the most common DNA and genes. The sample contains about 140,000 distinct CDR3 sequences, roughly 6.3% of them found a single time. About 2% of the sample lies in the top ten. Sequencing was carried out using PBMCs or a T cell subset sorted from them (not recorded which). The receptor source for this set is an adult woman who had mild COVID-19 (a few samples of this study predate the infection). The sample titles of this study are shuffled in the database, so cell type and time point are left out; the donor was told from shared clones.

This clonotype was detected a few times. The chain joins TRBV18 to TRBJ1-5; maybe TRBD1 (6 bases). The V gene lost 3 bases and the J gene lost 6 bases, with 9 bases spanning the gap. Germline CDR1 KGHSH, CDR2 LQKENI. CDR3 length: 13 amino acids. The CDR3 DNA sequence: TGTGCCAGCTCACCGGGGGGCGGTCAGCCCCAGCATTTT. Translating it yields CASSPGGGQPQHF.

In its sample, this clonotype was seen many times. This sequence joins TRBV7-9 and TRBJ1-1; 7 nucleotides line up with TRBD1. The J segment lost 4 bases and the V segment lost 4 bases, leaving 6 bases of the junction unmatched. The CDR3 consists of 14 residues. Per the germline V gene, CDR1 is SEHNR and CDR2 is FQNEAQ (reference sequence). CDR3 nucleotides: TGTGCCAGCAGCTCAAGGGGGCCGAGCACTGAAGCTTTCTTT. Encoded protein: CASSSRGPSTEAFF.

The rearrangement joins TRBV12-3 or TRBV12-4 to TRBJ2-7, with D hard to call. The CDR3 consists of 12 residues. V lost 2 bases and J lost 7, with 9 bases in between. CDR3: CASSLLSEEQYF. The CDR3 DNA reads TGTGCCAGCAGTTTACTGTCCGAGGAGCAGTACTTC.

The chain recombines TRBV14 with TRBJ2-2; maybe TRBD2 (5 bases). This CDR3 contains 15 residues. Deletions cut 2 bases from V and 2 bases from J, with 9 bases between. Germline assignment: CDR1 SGHDN and CDR2 FVKESK. The CDR3 is CASSQRRANTGELFF. The DNA of the CDR3 is TGTGCCAGCAGCCAAAGGCGGGCTAACACCGGGGAGCTGTTTTTT. The full variable domain, completed using reference TRBV14 and TRBJ2-2, is EAGVTQFPSHSVIEKGQTVTLRCDPISGHDNLYWYRRVMGKEIKFLLHFVKESKQDESGMPNNRFLAERTGGTYSTLKVQPAELEDSGVYFCASSQRRANTGELFFGEGSRLTVL.

The table lists this clonotype with a few counts. This chain uses TRBV5-1 with TRBJ2-3; D possibly matches TRBD1 or TRBD2 (5 bases each). Deletions cut 3 bases from V and 2 bases from J, with 16 bases between. The CDR3 consists of 16 residues. Germline CDR1 is SGHRS and CDR2 is YFSETQ. CDR3 nucleotide sequence: TGCGCCAGCAGCTGGAGCCCGGGACGGGACACAGATACGCAGTATTTT. Translation gives CASSWSPGRDTDTQYF.

This clonotype has just a few counts. The J gene is TRBJ1-5, the V gene TRBV20-1, with 8 nucleotides matching TRBD1. The CDR3 totals 13 residues. CDR1 is DFQATT, CDR2 SNEGSKA, per germline (reference sequence). V lost 6 bases to trimming and J lost 2 bases; unmatched junction nucleotides: 3. The CDR3 DNA follows: TGCAGTGCCCGGGGACAGGGCAATCAGCCCCAGCATTTT. It yields the protein CSARGQGNQPQHF.

This clonotype was counted a few times. The chain joins TRBV3-1 to TRBJ1-2; the D gene is possibly TRBD1 (5 bases). V was trimmed by 3 bases and J by 5 bases, leaving 16 bases between them. The CDR3 is 15 residues long. CDR1 and CDR2 from the germline V gene are LGHDT and YNNKEL (reference sequence). The CDR3 here is CASSQGPLVEYGYTF. The CDR3 DNA is TGTGCCAGCAGCCAGGGGCCCCTAGTGGAGTATGGCTACACCTTC.

This clonotype appeared a few times. V is TRBV4-1 and J is TRBJ2-7; 8 bases match TRBD1. The germline CDR1 and CDR2 sequences are MGHRA and YSYEKL. J lost 1 base, V lost 2 bases, and 10 bases had no gene match. The CDR3 is made up of 17 amino acids. In DNA form, the CDR3 reads TGCGCCAGCAGCCAACAGGCGGACAGGGCGCGGTCCTACGAGCAGTACTTC. This sequence encodes CASSQQADRARSYEQYF.

This clonotype was detected ten times or more. This rearrangement joins TRBV6-1 to TRBJ2-7; TRBD2 matches at 8 bases. V lost 7 bases and J lost 4; bases outside the gene matches: 9. This CDR3 is built from 14 residues. The V gene's germline CDR1 is MNHNS and CDR2 SASEGT. This chain's CDR3 is CASTVEAGGYEQYF. The CDR3 DNA follows: TGTGCCAGCACGGTTGAGGCGGGGGGTTACGAGCAGTACTTC.

This clonotype was observed a few times. The CDR3 loop is CASSPNEGNEQFF. DNA of the CDR3: TGTGCCAGTAGCCCTAACGAGGGGAATGAGCAGTTCTTC. V and J are TRBV19 and TRBJ2-1; D could derive from TRBD1 or TRBD2 (5 bases each). The germline V and J ends were trimmed by 6 bases and 7 bases, with 13 bases remaining between them. This CDR3 is built from 13 residues. Germline V gene sequence: CDR1 LNHDA, CDR2 SQIVND (reference sequence).